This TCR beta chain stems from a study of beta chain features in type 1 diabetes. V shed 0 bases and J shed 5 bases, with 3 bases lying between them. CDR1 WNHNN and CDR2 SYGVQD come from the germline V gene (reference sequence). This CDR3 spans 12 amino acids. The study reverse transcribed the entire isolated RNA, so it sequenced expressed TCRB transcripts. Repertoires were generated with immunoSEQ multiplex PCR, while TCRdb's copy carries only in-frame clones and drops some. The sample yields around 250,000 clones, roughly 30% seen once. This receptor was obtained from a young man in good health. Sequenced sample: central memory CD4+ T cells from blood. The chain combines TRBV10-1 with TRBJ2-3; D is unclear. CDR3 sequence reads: CASSESQDTQYF. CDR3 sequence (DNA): TGCGCCAGCAGTGAGTCACAAGATACGCAGTATTTT.